Each of the 29 T cell receptor beta chains below was sequenced from the same sample in a study of T cell changes during pregnancy in multiple sclerosis. Libraries were prepared by immunoSEQ multiplex PCR; TCRdb keeps only in-frame clonotypes and omits some of them. The data contain 40,000 to 45,000 clones, approximately 90% of them seen just once; the ten biggest clones take up under 0.75%. This specimen consisted of CD4+ T cells from peripheral blood mononuclear cells, obtained before pregnancy. The receptors here all came from a female donor with multiple sclerosis, enrolled in a pregnancy study.

The chain uses TRBV28 and TRBJ1-2; D remains ambiguous. Trimming took 6 bases from V and 3 from J, leaving 11 bases between them. In germline, CDR1 is MDHEN, CDR2 SYDVKM. CDR3 length equals 13 residues. For the CDR3, the DNA is TGTGCCAGCAGCCCCTCCACGGACTATGGCTACACCTTC. Translated: CASSPSTDYGYTF.

This clone was found a few times. The chain joins TRBV11-2 to TRBJ2-7; D not certain. From germline, CDR1 is SGHAT and CDR2 FQNNGV. The length of the CDR3 is 14 residues. V was shortened by 5 bases and J by 3 bases, with 14 bases between the two germline ends. CDR3 sequence reads: CASSPGWSDYEQYF. CDR3 nucleotide sequence: TGTGCCAGCAGCCCAGGATGGTCAGACTACGAGCAGTACTTC.

The gene calls are TRBV6-1 and TRBJ1-4, with D possibly matching TRBD1 (6 bases). Germline V lookup: CDR1 MNHNS, CDR2 SASEGT. This CDR3 has 11 residues. V lost 8 bases to trimming and J lost 8 bases, with 9 bases between them. The CDR3 nucleotides are TGTGCCAGCCAGGACAGAGAAAAACTGTTTTTT. Protein sequence: CASQDREKLFF.

V usage is TRBV6-5 and J usage is TRBJ1-1; perhaps TRBD1 as D (6 bases). Trimming shortened V by 7 bases and J by 1 base, and 10 bases separated the two germline ends. The CDR3 consists of 13 residues. Per germline, CDR1 MNHEY and CDR2 SVGAGI. As DNA, the CDR3 is TGTGCCAGCACCTTGACAGGGAACACTGAAGCTTTCTTT. This gives the protein CASTLTGNTEAFF.

V is TRBV2 and J is TRBJ1-1; a possible D gene is TRBD1 (6 bases). Between the trimmed V and J ends, which lost 2 bases and 5 bases, there was a span of 12 bases. The CDR3 has 14 amino acids. The V gene's germline CDR1 is SNHLY and CDR2 FYNNEI. For the CDR3, the DNA is TGTGCCAGCAGTGAAAGGGGGGGCAGGACTGAAGCTTTCTTT. Its translation: CASSERGGRTEAFF.

This chain joins TRBV6-1 and TRBJ1-5; no clear D gene. There are 13 residues in the CDR3. CDR1 and CDR2 (germline): MNHNS, SASEGT. Trimming left V 4 bases short and J 0 bases short, with 4 bases between. In DNA, the CDR3 is TGTGCCAGCAGTGTAAATAGCAATCAGCCCCAGCATTTT. Its translation: CASSVNSNQPQHF.

The chain links TRBV5-1 to TRBJ2-1; 8 positions agree with TRBD2. V was clipped by 2 bases and J by 4 bases; unmatched bases: 5. Germline V gene sequence: CDR1 SGHRS, CDR2 YFSETQ. The CDR3 has 15 amino acids. CDR3 protein: CASSFTSGGYNEQFF. The CDR3 region has the DNA TGCGCCAGCAGCTTCACTAGCGGAGGATACAATGAGCAGTTCTTC.

This clone turned up a few times. The V and J genes are TRBV28 and TRBJ1-2; D may be TRBD1 (5 bases). This CDR3 is 17 amino acids long. Trimming took off 2 bases at V and 7 bases at J, with 23 bases between the two ends. Germline V CDR1 and CDR2: MDHEN, SYDVKM. The CDR3 here is CASSLGPLWGEAGGYTF. CDR3 DNA sequence: TGTGCCAGCAGTTTAGGACCCCTATGGGGGGAGGCAGGTGGCTACACCTTC.

The chain joins TRBV13 to TRBJ2-3; 11 bases align to TRBD2. V trimming: 1 base; J trimming: 6 bases; junction bases outside the gene matches: 3. Germline CDR1 and CDR2: PRHDT and FYEKMQ (reference sequence). The length of the CDR3 is 15 residues. The CDR3 is CASSLVASGGDTQYF. The CDR3 DNA reads TGTGCCAGCAGCTTAGTGGCTAGCGGGGGGGATACGCAGTATTTT.

This chain links TRBV6-6 with TRBJ2-5, with 8 bases lining up with TRBD1. This CDR3 has 15 amino acids. CDR1 and CDR2 (germline): MNHNY, SVGAGI (reference sequence). The trim removed 2 bases at V and 2 bases at J, leaving 4 bases unmatched. CDR3 in DNA: TGTGCCAGCAGTTACACGGGACAGGTGCAAGAGACCCAGTACTTC. The encoded protein is CASSYTGQVQETQYF.

The chain recombines TRBV7-2 with TRBJ1-3; 9 positions match TRBD1. With 6 bases clipped from V and 2 bases from J, the junction kept 5 bases outside the gene matches. Germline V lookup: CDR1 SGHTA, CDR2 FQGNSA. The length of the CDR3 is 15 residues. The CDR3 sequence is CASRRDRVAGNTIYF. CDR3 nucleotides: TGTGCCAGCAGACGGGACAGGGTGGCTGGAAACACCATATATTTT.

V is TRBV9 and J is TRBJ2-2; possibly TRBD2 for D (6 bases). Germline assignment: CDR1 SGDLS and CDR2 YYNGEE. The CDR3 extends over 14 amino acids. V lost 3 bases to trimming and J lost 4 bases, with 10 bases between them. The DNA of the CDR3 is TGTGCCAGCAGCGGGCGGGGTATCACCGGGGAGCTGTTTTTT. Encoded protein: CASSGRGITGELFF. The complete variable domain, with remaining parts taken from reference TRBV9 and TRBJ2-2, reads DSGVTQTPKHLITATGQRVTLRCSPRSGDLSVYWYQQSLDQGLQFLIQYYNGEERAKGNILERFSAQQFPDLHSELNLSSLELGDSALYFCASSGRGITGELFFGEGSRLTVL.

The chain uses TRBV7-2 and TRBJ1-6; D might be TRBD1 (5 bases). The V gene lost 5 bases and the J gene lost 0 bases, with 8 bases spanning the gap. The CDR3 is 15 amino acids. Germline loops: CDR1 SGHTA, CDR2 FQGNSA. As DNA, the CDR3 is TGTGCCAGCAGCCAGGGTAGCTCCTATAATTCACCCCTCCACTTT. It encodes CASSQGSSYNSPLHF.

The V gene is TRBV6-5, the J gene TRBJ2-1; the D gene is possibly TRBD1 (6 bases). The CDR3 contains 16 residues. Germline V CDR1 and CDR2: MNHEY, SVGAGI. Deletions cut 2 bases from V and 7 bases from J, with 18 bases between. The CDR3 loop reads CASSYVGVQGGNEQFF. The CDR3 DNA reads as TGTGCCAGCAGTTACGTGGGTGTACAGGGTGGGAATGAGCAGTTCTTC.

This chain joins TRBV15 and TRBJ1-2; 8 nucleotides line up with TRBD1. This CDR3 has 12 residues. V lost 8 bases, J lost 7 bases, and 6 bases stayed unmatched. From germline, CDR1 is LNHNV and CDR2 YYDKDF (reference sequence). The CDR3 DNA reads TGTGCCACCTGGGCAGGGGGCACTGGCTACACCTTC. The encoded protein is CATWAGGTGYTF.

This clone has just a few counts. The chain recombines TRBV30 with TRBJ1-2; D is uncertain. V was pared by 0 bases and J by 8 bases, with 10 bases between. The CDR3 length is 12 residues. From germline, CDR1 is GTSNPN and CDR2 SVGIG (reference sequence). CDR3 sequence: CAWSVMIGGYTF. CDR3 DNA: TGTGCCTGGAGTGTAATGATTGGCGGCTACACCTTC. The variable domain in full, completed from reference TRBV30 and TRBJ1-2, reads SQTIHQWPATLVQPVGSPLSLECTVEGTSNPNLYWYRQAAGRGLQLLFYSVGIGQISSEVPQNLSASRPQDRQFILSSKKLLLSDSGFYLCAWSVMIGGYTFGSGTRLTVV.

The CDR3 DNA reads as TGTGCCAGCAGTGATGGGCCCCGTGAGCAGTTCTTC. Its protein is CASSDGPREQFF. The J gene is TRBJ2-1, the V gene TRBV2; D not resolved. The CDR3 is 12 amino acids. The germline V gene encodes CDR1 SNHLY and CDR2 FYNNEI. The V and J ends lost 3 bases and 9 bases respectively, with 9 bases between them.

The rearrangement uses TRBV11-1 and TRBJ2-6, with 8 bases identical to TRBD1. Germline trimming cut 5 bases from V and 2 bases from J; bases unmatched to any gene: 11. The CDR3 has 18 amino acids. From germline, CDR1 is SGHAT and CDR2 FQDESV (reference sequence). CDR3 nucleotides: TGTGCCAGCAGCCCCCGGACAGGGAGAACTACTGGGGCCAACGTCCTGACTTTC. It is translated as CASSPRTGRTTGANVLTF. The complete variable domain, with remaining parts taken from reference TRBV11-1 and TRBJ2-6, reads EAEVAQSPRYKITEKSQAVAFWCDPISGHATLYWYRQILGQGPELLVQFQDESVVDDSQLPKDRFSAERLKGVDSTLKIQPAELGDSAMYLCASSPRTGRTTGANVLTFGAGSRLTVL.

V is TRBV23-1 and J is TRBJ1-1; unclear D gene. TRBV23-1 carries the ORF label, with uncertain function. The CDR3 spans 12 residues. Trimming removed 1 base from V and 9 bases from J, with 9 bases in between. CDR3 sequence reads: CASSQFIPQAFF. The CDR3 DNA follows: TGCGCCAGCAGTCAATTTATTCCCCAAGCTTTCTTT.

V is TRBV7-9 and J is TRBJ1-5; 8 bases line up with TRBD1. The germline V gene has CDR1 SEHNR and CDR2 FQNEAQ (reference sequence). The CDR3 spans 16 residues. J gave up 0 bases and V 5 bases, and 6 bases lay outside the gene matches. CDR3 coding DNA: TGTGCCAGCAGCCGCGGGACAGGAAATAGCAATCAGCCCCAGCATTTT. It specifies CASSRGTGNSNQPQHF. Full variable domain (missing parts from reference TRBV7-9 and TRBJ1-5): DTGVSQNPRHKITKRGQNVTFRCDPISEHNRLYWYRQTLGQGPEFLTYFQNEAQLEKSRLLSDRFSAERPKGSFSTLEIQRTEQGDSAMYLCASSRGTGNSNQPQHFGDGTRLSIL.

The chain combines TRBV23-1 with TRBJ2-2, with TRBD1 as a possible D gene (6 bases). TRBV23-1 is designated an ORF whose function remains uncertain. V was pared by 7 bases and J by 0 bases, with 12 bases between. This CDR3 is built from 15 residues. Here the CDR3 DNA reads TGCGCCAGCATTCCAACAGGGACGAACACCGGGGAGCTGTTTTTT. It codes for CASIPTGTNTGELFF.

This chain uses TRBV4-3 with TRBJ2-7; D is uncertain. CDR3 length equals 13 residues. Germline V CDR1 and CDR2: LGHNA, YSLEER. V lost 4 bases, J lost 2 bases, and 9 bases lay in between. CDR3 sequence: CASSRSRTYEQYF. Written as DNA, the CDR3 is TGCGCCAGCAGCCGCTCTAGGACCTACGAGCAGTACTTC.

The CDR3 spells CASSFPREGNSPLHF. The CDR3 region has the DNA TGTGCCAGCAGCTTTCCTCGGGAGGGGAATTCACCCCTCCACTTT. J is TRBJ1-6 and V is TRBV7-3, with D tentatively TRBD1 (5 bases). CDR1 is SGHTA and CDR2 is FQGTGA in the germline V gene. This CDR3 is 15 amino acids long. Between the trimmed V and J ends, which lost 3 bases and 7 bases, there was a span of 13 bases.

The rearrangement joins TRBV2 to TRBJ1-1, with a weak D call TRBD1 (5 bases). CDR3 size: 14 residues. Germline CDR1 reads SNHLY; CDR2 reads FYNNEI. V lost 7 bases, J lost 3 bases, and 15 bases lay in between. This chain's CDR3 is CASTKADTYTEAFF. CDR3 sequence (DNA): TGTGCCAGCACCAAGGCGGACACCTACACTGAAGCTTTCTTT.

This sequence joins TRBV4-1 and TRBJ1-2, with a tentative D call TRBD1 (5 bases). Per the germline V gene, CDR1 is MGHRA and CDR2 is YSYEKL. V lost 4 bases and J lost 0, with 9 bases in between. The CDR3 contains 14 residues. This CDR3 reads CASSPGPANYGYTF. The CDR3 region has the DNA TGCGCCAGCAGCCCAGGGCCAGCTAACTATGGCTACACCTTC.

This chain joins TRBV9 and TRBJ2-5; 8 bases match TRBD2. Unmatched junction bases numbered 6, after V lost 0 bases and J lost 5 bases. This CDR3 spans 15 amino acids. Germline CDR1 is SGDLS and CDR2 is YYNGEE. CDR3 DNA: TGTGCCAGCAGCGTAGCGGGAGGGGAAGTTGAGACCCAGTACTTC. Its protein product is CASSVAGGEVETQYF. Based on the CDR3 plus reference TRBV9 and TRBJ2-5, the full variable domain is DSGVTQTPKHLITATGQRVTLRCSPRSGDLSVYWYQQSLDQGLQFLIQYYNGEERAKGNILERFSAQQFPDLHSELNLSSLELGDSALYFCASSVAGGEVETQYFGPGTRLLVL.

The CDR3 coding sequence is TGTGCCAGCAGCTTGGGACTAGCGGCGGAAGAGACCCAGTACTTC. Encoded protein: CASSLGLAAEETQYF. The chain links TRBV5-4 to TRBJ2-5, with TRBD2 matching over 9 bases. CDR1 and CDR2 from the germline V gene are SGHNT and YYREEE (reference sequence). The CDR3 runs 15 residues. Germline trimming cut 0 bases from V and 3 bases from J; bases unmatched to any gene: 3. Full variable domain (remainder filled in from reference TRBV5-4 and TRBJ2-5): ETGVTQSPTHLIKTRGQQVTLRCSSQSGHNTVSWYQQALGQGPQFIFQYYREEENGRGNFPPRFSGLQFPNYSSELNVNALELDDSALYLCASSLGLAAEETQYFGPGTRLLVL.

This clone showed up just once. The chain recombines TRBV7-8 with TRBJ1-5, with 7 nucleotides matching TRBD1. The CDR3 contains 16 residues. Trimming removed 1 base from V and 0 bases from J; junction bases left unmatched: 3. Looked up from germline, CDR1 is SGHVS and CDR2 is FQNEAQ. The DNA for the CDR3 is TGTGCCAGCAGCTTAGAGGGGGCCCGTAGCAATCAGCCCCAGCATTTT. Protein sequence: CASSLEGARSNQPQHF.

The V gene is TRBV19, the J gene TRBJ1-5; D gene uncertain. The germline CDR1 and CDR2 sequences are LNHDA and SQIVND (reference sequence). The CDR3 has 12 residues. Trimming shortened V by 2 bases and J by 5 bases, and 4 bases separated the two germline ends. DNA for the CDR3: TGTGCCAGTAGTATAATATATCAGCCCCAGCATTTT. Encoded protein: CASSIIYQPQHF.